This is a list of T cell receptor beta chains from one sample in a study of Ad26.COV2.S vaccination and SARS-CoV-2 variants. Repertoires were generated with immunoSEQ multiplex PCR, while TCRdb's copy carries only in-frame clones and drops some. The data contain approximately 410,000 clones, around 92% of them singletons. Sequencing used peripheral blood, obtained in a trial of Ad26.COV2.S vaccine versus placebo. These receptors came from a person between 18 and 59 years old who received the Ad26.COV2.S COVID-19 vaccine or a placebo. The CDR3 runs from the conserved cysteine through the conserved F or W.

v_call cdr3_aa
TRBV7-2 CASSSQTGLAGANVLTF
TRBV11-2 CASSPRIQLYNEQFF
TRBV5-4 CASSFSLGDTEAFF
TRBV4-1 CASSPNRQSIFTDTQYF
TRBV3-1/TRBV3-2 CASSQAPGQGMGPYEAFF
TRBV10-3 CAITTGGEWYTF
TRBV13 CASSLGGRKWNEQFF
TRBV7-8 CASSLGLAGGNNEQFF
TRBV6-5 CASSSPGGNYGYTF
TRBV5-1 CASSSGQGPNQPQHF
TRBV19 CASSIAGGRSSSYTF
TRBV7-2 CASSPSPSTDTQYF
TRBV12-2 CASRPSGTGSNYGYTF
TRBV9 CASSPWGGTDTQYF
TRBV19 CASSPRLAGAYNEQFF
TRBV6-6 CASSYSLGDPEAFF
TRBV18 CASSLGAGTVEKLFF
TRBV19 CASSMRGVGMEPYGYTF
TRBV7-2 CASSLPMTGGGYEQYF
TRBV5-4 CASSLVFRGSGTQYF
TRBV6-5 CASSYSDALHSYEQYF
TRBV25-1 CASTGTESTDTQYF
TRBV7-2 CASSSPGLAGGRETQYF
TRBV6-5 CASSYGGRTEAFF
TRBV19 CASNHRGGAENQPQHF
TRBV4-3 CASSPDDRVYEQYF
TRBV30 CAWSVVRYGYTF
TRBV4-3 CASSGAGTSNYGYTF
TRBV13 CASSLTRGPYGYTF
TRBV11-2 CASSSDPTGVNTEAFF
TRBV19 CASSIRDQSLQYF
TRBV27 CASSLGTTGINEKLFF
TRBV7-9 CASSSEHYTQYF
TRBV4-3 CASSQDGHPQNSPLHF
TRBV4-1 CASSQGLLVAGEKYEQYF
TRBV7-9 CASSHPSGGQGEQFF
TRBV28 CASSRGDGGELFF
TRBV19 CASSRTLGQGSYEQYF
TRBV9 CASSVMGQGTYNEQFF
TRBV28 CASSLQGRENTEAFF
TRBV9 CASSVYGQETQYF
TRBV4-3 CASSGRDSLMNTEAFF
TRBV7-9 CASSLSRGYEQYF
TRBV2 CASTRDSTMNTEAFF
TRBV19 CASSIEGSYNEQFF
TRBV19 CASSITGNTEAFF
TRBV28 CASSQAGGLEGFTEAFF
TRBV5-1 CASSPGQGSYGYTF
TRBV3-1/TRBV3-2 CASSHNSPLHF
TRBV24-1 CATSDLTGNTGELFF
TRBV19 CASSEFLGSGNTIYF